The entry that follows covers one TCR beta chain sequence. As yet, its antigen is unknown. This specimen belongs to a study of shared clonotypes between healthy human individuals. Study-level points and caveats: Larger richness was generally estimated for naive than memory subsets.

Replicate PCRs run on sorted subsets employed 200 to 250 ng DNA, about 27,000 T cell genomes. Data came from immunoSEQ multiplex PCR; TCRdb stores just in-frame clones and leaves some out. Of millions of clones listed, roughly 94% are singletons. Germline CDR1 LGHNT, CDR2 FRNRAP. V was shortened by 2 bases and J by 8 bases, with 9 bases between the two germline ends. This CDR3 is 13 amino acids long. Sequencing was performed on naive CD4+ T cells sorted from blood. Subset noted: CD45RA+ positively selected. The receptor was isolated from a man between 18 and 29 years old in good health. This rearrangement joins TRBV12-5 to TRBJ1-4; no clear D. The CDR3 loop reads CASGLSEREKLFF. In DNA, the CDR3 is TGTGCTAGTGGTTTGTCCGAGCGGGAAAAACTGTTTTTT.